What follows is one T cell receptor beta chain and its context. Antigen unknown. This sample stems from a study of a mutant IDH1 vaccine in newly diagnosed glioma. Study at large: With temozolomide cycles, or 4-6 weeks after radiotherapy alone, vaccination was started. Sex distribution of treated patients was approximately 62% male and about 38% female; mean age was around 40 years.

The table came from immunoSEQ multiplex PCR; TCRdb's copy has only in-frame clones and leaves some out. The sample yields about 82,000 clones, almost 85% seen once. The study, taken as a whole, reports: Overall, more than 80% of patients had vaccine-induced immune responses.

Time point given: week 23, last vaccination. Topical imiquimod was applied with each vaccine dose, which held 300 ug of mutant IDH1 20-mer peptide. There were new WHO grade 3 or 4 astrocytomas in the donors, and these were IDH1-mutant and ATRX-lost. Germline values: CDR1 KGHSH, CDR2 LQKENI. The V and J ends lost 4 bases and 3 bases, in that order; junction bases with no gene match: 10. This CDR3 is built from 16 residues. The chain has TRBV18 and TRBJ1-1, with 8 bases lining up with TRBD1. The sequenced sample was PBMCs, obtained from a glioma patient whose treatment included an IDH1 peptide vaccine. The receptor comes from a man in his thirties or forties with glioma. Some clones in this sample may be carry-over from other donors' samples. CDR3 protein: CASSQQSRGRDTEAFF. In nucleotides, the CDR3 is TGTGCCAGCTCACAGCAGAGCAGGGGGCGCGACACTGAAGCTTTCTTT.